A selection of T cell receptor beta chains follows, all from one sample in a study of blood T cell repertoires in COVID-19. Measured with immunoSEQ multiplex PCR; TCRdb has only the in-frame clones, and not every one. In the table there are roughly 80,000 clones, about 83% of which are singletons. Sequenced material: peripheral blood. These receptors all come from a woman in her 70s with acute or convalescent COVID-19. Both conserved end residues are part of each CDR3. The order of the fields is clone size, V gene, J gene, CDR3 protein. Clone size is given for some rows only: seen once, a few or many times, or a class if the clone is expanded.

-,TRBV5-4,TRBJ2-1,CASSPKTGRGNEQFF
-,TRBV7-9,TRBJ1-1,CASSLGLQGWNTEAFF
-,TRBV14,TRBJ1-2,CASSSVGGTNYGYTF
-,TRBV10-3,TRBJ1-5,CAETGRSLTLRNQPQHF
-,TRBV5-1,TRBJ2-5,CASKRGDQETQYF
-,TRBV28,TRBJ1-4,CASSTTGSNEKLFF
-,TRBV7-9,TRBJ1-4,CASSPSGSEGKKLFF
-,TRBV7-9,TRBJ1-6,CASSVRDIHSSPLHF
few,TRBV24-1,TRBJ1-5,CATSDSASSGNQPQHF
-,TRBV2,TRBJ2-1,CASSEDRNNEQFF
few,TRBV19,TRBJ1-5,CASSTTGYSNQPQHF
-,TRBV5-1,TRBJ1-2,CASSLGQGTSYGYTF
-,TRBV7-9,TRBJ1-6,CASSLRQGNNSPLHF
-,TRBV5-4,TRBJ1-2,CASSLGPTANYGYTF
-,TRBV11-1,TRBJ2-1,CASSPGYSGGYDEQFF
-,TRBV11-2,TRBJ1-1,CASSLVDPTEAFF